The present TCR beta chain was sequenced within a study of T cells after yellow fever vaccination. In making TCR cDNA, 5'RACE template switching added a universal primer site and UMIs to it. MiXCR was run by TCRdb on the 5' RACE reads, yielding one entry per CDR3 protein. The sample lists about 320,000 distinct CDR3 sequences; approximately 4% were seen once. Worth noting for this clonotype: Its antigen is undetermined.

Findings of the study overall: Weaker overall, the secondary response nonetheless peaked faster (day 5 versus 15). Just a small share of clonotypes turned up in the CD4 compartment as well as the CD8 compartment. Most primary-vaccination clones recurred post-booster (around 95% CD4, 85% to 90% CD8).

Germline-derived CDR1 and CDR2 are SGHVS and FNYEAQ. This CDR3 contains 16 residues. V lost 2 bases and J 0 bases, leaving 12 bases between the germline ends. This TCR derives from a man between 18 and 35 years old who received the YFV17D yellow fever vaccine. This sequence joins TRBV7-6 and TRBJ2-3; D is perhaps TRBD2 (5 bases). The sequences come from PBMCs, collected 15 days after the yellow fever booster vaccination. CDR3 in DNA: TGTGCCAGCAGCTTACAAGTGCCGGGGAGCACAGATACGCAGTATTTT. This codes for CASSLQVPGSTDTQYF.